This note documents a single T cell receptor (beta chain) sequence. Its antigen is unidentified. This sample was taken from a study of identical twins. General study points: Partial confounding of zero-insertion analyses by invariant MAIT and iNKT cells was possible.

TCRdb processed the 5' RACE reads anew with MiXCR; each CDR3 protein has one entry. The sample includes around 18,000 distinct CDR3 sequences, 69% of them seen just once. The CDR3 covers 13 residues. Germline V CDR1 and CDR2: LNHDA, SQIVND (reference sequence). The J segment lost 5 bases and the V segment lost 4 bases, leaving 5 bases of the junction unmatched. J is TRBJ2-7 and V is TRBV19, with 7 bases matching TRBD2. The receptor comes from a woman under 30 in good health. This table probably holds off-target reads from a library built for another chain. Specimen: memory (CD45RO+) T cells sorted from blood. The DNA for the CDR3 is TGTGCCAGTAGTAGCGGGAGTCCCAACGAGCAGTACTTC. Amino acid sequence: CASSSGSPNEQYF.